The present T cell receptor beta chain was sequenced within a study of cytomegalovirus exposure and HLA in healthy donors. V was shortened by 3 bases and J by 5 bases, with 17 bases between the two germline ends. Germline values: CDR1 SGHRS, CDR2 YFSETQ. CDR3 size: 15 residues. Whole-study results and caveats: According to a later analysis, most TCR beta chains associated with CMV appeared HLA-restricted. For most subjects, TCR beta sequences were reported to predict HLA-A and HLA-B alleles with accuracy.

The PCR used 60 Vbeta and 13 Jbeta primers. The assay was immunoSEQ multiplex PCR, and TCRdb's table has in-frame clones only and misses some. The sample has roughly 86,000 clones, over 75% seen once. A note on this clone: What it binds is not known.

The clonotype comes from a female donor in good health and CMV-seronegative. The chain links TRBV5-1 to TRBJ2-5; possible D gene TRBD1, 5 bases. The specimen was PBMCs. DNA of the CDR3: TGCGCCAGCAGCTCCAAGGGGTCCGGGTGGGAGACCCAGTACTTC. As protein: CASSSKGSGWETQYF.